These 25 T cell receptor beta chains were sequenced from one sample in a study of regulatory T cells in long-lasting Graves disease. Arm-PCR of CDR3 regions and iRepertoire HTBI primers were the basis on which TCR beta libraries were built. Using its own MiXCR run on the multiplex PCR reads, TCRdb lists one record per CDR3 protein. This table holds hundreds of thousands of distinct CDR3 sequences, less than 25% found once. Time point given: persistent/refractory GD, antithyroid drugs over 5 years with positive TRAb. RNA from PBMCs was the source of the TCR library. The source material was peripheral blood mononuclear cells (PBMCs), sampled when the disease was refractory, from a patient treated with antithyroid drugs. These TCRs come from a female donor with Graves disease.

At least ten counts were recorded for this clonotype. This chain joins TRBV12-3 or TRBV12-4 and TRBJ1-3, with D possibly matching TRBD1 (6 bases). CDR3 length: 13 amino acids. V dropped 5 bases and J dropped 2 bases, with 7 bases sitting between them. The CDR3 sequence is CASSRQAGNTIYF. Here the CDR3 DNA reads TGTGCCAGCAGTCGACAGGCTGGAAACACCATATATTTT.

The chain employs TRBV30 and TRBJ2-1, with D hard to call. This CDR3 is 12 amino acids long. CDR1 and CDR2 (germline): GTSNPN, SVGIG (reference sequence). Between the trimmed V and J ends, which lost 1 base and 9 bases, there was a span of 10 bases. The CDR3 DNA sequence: TGTGCCTGGAGTGAGGGTAATGGTGAGCAGTTCTTC. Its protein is CAWSEGNGEQFF.

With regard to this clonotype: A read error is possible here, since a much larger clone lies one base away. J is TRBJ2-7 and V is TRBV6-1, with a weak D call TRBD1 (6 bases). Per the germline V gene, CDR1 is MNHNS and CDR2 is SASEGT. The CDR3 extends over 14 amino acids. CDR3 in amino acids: CDSRSQGFAYEQYF. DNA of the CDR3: TGTGACAGCAGGAGTCAGGGGTTCGCCTACGAGCAGTACTTC.

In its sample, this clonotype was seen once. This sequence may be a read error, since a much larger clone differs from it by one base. The CDR3 sequence is CSTRDYRSSNEQYF. CDR3 coding DNA: TGCAGTACTAGAGATTATAGGAGTAGCAACGAGCAGTACTTC. The gene calls are TRBV20-1 and TRBJ2-7; weak D call: TRBD2 (5 bases). This CDR3 spans 14 amino acids. Germline loops: CDR1 DFQATT, CDR2 SNEGSKA (reference sequence).

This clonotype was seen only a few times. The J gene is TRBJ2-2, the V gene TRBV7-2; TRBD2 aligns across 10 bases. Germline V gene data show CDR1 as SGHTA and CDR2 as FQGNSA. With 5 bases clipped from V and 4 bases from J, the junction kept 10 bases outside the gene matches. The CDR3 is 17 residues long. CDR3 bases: TGTGCCAGCAGCCTAACTCCGGGACTAGCGTCCACCGGGGAGCTGTTTTTT. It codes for CASSLTPGLASTGELFF.

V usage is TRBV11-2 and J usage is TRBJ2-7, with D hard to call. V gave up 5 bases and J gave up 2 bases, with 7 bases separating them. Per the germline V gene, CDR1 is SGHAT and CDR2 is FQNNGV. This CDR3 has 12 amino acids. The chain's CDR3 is CASSRETYEQYF. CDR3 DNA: TGTGCCAGCAGCCGCGAAACCTACGAGCAGTACTTC.

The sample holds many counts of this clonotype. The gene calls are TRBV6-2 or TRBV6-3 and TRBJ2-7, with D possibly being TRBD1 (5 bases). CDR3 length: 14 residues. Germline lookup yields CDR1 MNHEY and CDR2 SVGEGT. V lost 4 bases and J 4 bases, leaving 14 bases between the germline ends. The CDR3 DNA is TGTGCCAGCAGTTCATCCGACAGAAGGTACGAGCAGTACTTC. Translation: CASSSSDRRYEQYF.

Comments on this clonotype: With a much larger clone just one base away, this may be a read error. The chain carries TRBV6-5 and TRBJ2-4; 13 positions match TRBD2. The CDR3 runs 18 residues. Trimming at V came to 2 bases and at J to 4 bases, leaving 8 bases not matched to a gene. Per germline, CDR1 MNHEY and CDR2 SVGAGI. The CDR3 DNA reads TGTGCCAGCAGTTACCCCGGGGGGACTAGCGGGAAAAAAAACATTCAGTACTTC. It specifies CASSYPGGTSGKKNIQYF.

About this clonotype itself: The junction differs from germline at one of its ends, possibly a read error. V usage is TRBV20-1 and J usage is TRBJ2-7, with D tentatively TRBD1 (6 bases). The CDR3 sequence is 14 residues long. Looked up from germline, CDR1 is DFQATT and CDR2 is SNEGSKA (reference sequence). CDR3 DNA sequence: TGCAGTGCTAGGGCCTTCGGGACAACTTTAGAGCGGTACTTC. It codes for CSARAFGTTLERYF.

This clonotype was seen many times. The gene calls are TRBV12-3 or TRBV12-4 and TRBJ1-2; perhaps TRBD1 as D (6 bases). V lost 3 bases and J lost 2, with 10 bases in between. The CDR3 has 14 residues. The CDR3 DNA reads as TGTGCCAGCAGTTTCAGTACAGGGAACTATGGCTACACCTTC. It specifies CASSFSTGNYGYTF.

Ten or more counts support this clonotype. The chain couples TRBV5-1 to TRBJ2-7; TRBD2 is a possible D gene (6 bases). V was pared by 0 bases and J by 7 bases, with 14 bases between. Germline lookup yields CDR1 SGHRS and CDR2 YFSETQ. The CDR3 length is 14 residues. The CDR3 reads CASSLGDWVIEQYF. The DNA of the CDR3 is TGCGCCAGCAGCTTGGGGGACTGGGTTATTGAGCAGTACTTC.

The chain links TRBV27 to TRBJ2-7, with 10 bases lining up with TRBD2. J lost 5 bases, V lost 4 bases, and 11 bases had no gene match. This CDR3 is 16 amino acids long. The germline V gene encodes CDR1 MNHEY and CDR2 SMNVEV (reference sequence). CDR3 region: CASSSASGRNRNEQYF. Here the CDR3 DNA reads TGTGCCAGCAGTTCGGCTAGCGGGAGAAACCGGAACGAGCAGTACTTC.

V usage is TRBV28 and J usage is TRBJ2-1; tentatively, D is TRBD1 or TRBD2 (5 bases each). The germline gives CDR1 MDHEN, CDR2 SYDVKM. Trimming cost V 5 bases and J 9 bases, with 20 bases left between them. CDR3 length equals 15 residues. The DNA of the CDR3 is TGTGCCAGCAGTACGGGTCTTAACTTTGGGGGTGAGCAGTTCTTC. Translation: CASSTGLNFGGEQFF.

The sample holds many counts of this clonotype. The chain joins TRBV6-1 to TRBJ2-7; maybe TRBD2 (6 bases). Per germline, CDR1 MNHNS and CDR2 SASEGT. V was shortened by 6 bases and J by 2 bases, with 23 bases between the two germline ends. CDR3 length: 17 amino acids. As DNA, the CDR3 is TGTGCCAGCAGGGATAACGTGGGGTGGGAGGCTCCCTACGAGCAGTACTTC. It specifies CASRDNVGWEAPYEQYF.

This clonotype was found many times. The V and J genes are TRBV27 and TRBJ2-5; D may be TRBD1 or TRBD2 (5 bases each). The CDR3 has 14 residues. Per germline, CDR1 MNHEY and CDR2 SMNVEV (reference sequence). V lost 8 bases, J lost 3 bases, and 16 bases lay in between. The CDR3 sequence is CASSLGDGKETQYF. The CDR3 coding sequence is TGTGCCAGCTCCTTAGGGGACGGAAAAGAGACCCAGTACTTC.

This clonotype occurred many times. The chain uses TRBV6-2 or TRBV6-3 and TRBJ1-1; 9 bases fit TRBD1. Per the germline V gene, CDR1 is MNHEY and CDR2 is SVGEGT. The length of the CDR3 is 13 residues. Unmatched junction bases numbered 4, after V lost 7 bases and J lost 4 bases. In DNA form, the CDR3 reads TGTGCCAGCAAAGGACAGGGGAGCACTGAAGCTTTCTTT. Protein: CASKGQGSTEAFF.

CDR3 DNA sequence: TGCAGTGCTAGAGATGCAGGAACTGAAGCTTTCTTT. Translated, it gives CSARDAGTEAFF. This rearrangement joins TRBV20-1 to TRBJ1-1, with unresolved D. The germline gives CDR1 DFQATT, CDR2 SNEGSKA (reference sequence). V lost 0 bases to trimming and J lost 5 bases, with 7 bases between them. The CDR3 has 12 residues.

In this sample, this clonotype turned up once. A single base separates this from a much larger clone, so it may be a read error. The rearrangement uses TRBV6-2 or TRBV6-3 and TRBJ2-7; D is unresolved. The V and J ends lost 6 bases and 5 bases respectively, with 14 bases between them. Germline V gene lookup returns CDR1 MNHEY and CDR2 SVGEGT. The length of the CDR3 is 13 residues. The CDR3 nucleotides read TGTGCCAGCAGGGGCGTGGTCGGCCACGAGCAGTACTTC. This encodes CASRGVVGHEQYF.

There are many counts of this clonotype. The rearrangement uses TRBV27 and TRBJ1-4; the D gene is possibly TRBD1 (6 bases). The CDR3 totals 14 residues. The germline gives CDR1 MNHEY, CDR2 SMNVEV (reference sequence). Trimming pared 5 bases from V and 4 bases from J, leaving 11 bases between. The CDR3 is CASSHQGINEKLFF. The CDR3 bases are TGTGCCAGCAGTCACCAGGGGATTAATGAAAAACTGTTTTTT.

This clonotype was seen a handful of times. The CDR3 sequence: CSARDLRETQYF. CDR3 in DNA: TGCAGTGCTAGAGATCTCAGGGAGACCCAGTACTTC. The rearrangement uses TRBV20-1 and TRBJ2-5; unclear D gene. This CDR3 contains 12 residues. V was trimmed by 0 bases and J by 5 bases, leaving 7 bases between them. The germline V gene encodes CDR1 DFQATT and CDR2 SNEGSKA (reference sequence).

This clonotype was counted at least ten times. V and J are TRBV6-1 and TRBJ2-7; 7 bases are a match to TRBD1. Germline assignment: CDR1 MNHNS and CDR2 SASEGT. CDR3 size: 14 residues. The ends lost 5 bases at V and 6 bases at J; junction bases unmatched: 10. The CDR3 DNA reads TGTGCCAGCAGTACCTTTATGACAGGGCTCGAGCAGTACTTC. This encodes CASSTFMTGLEQYF.

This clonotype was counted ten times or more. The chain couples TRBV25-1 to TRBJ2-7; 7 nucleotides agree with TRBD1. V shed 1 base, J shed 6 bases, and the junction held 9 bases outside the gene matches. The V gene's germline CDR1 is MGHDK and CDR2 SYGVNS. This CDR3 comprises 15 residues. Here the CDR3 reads CASSEWGDREPEQYF. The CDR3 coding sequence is TGTGCCAGCAGTGAATGGGGAGACAGGGAGCCCGAGCAGTACTTC.

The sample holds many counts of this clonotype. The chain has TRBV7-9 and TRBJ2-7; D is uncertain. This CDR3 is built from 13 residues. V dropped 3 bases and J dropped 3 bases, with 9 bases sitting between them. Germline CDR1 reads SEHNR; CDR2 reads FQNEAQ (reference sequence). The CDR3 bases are TGTGCCAGCAGCTTCTCGGAGAGCTACGAGCAGTACTTC. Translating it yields CASSFSESYEQYF.

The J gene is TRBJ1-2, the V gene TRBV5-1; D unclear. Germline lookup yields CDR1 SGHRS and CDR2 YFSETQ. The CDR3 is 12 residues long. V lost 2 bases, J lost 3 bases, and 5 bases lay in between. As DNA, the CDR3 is TGCGCCAGCAGCTTTAACGACTATGGCTACACCTTC. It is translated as CASSFNDYGYTF.

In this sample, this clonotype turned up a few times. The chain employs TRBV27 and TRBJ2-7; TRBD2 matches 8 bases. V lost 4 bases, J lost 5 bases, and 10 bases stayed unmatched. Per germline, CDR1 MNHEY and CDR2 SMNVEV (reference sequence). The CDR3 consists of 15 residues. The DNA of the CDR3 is TGTGCCAGCAGTTCCTCACCGGGACTAGGAGACGAGCAGTACTTC. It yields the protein CASSSSPGLGDEQYF.